The 23 T cell receptor beta chains listed next were all sequenced from one sample in a study of CD8+ T cells in alopecia areata. Following extraction, RNA underwent reverse transcription to cDNA, which served as the sequencing template. Here immunoSEQ multiplex PCR was the method, and the copy in TCRdb shows in-frame clones only, minus some. The sample records 200,000 to 250,000 clones, around two fifths being singletons. As for treatment: oral pan-JAK inhibitor, 5-10 mg twice daily. The sequencing used CD4+ T cells sorted from blood, collected at roughly week 30, from a patient treated with tofacitinib. Source of these receptors: a human donor with alopecia areata.

A few counts support this clone. Other DNA sequences of this sample code for an identical CDR3. The rearrangement joins TRBV18 to TRBJ1-4, with TRBD1 matching over 8 bases. The V segment lost 2 bases and the J segment 2 bases; nucleotides outside the gene matches: 4. Germline V gives CDR1 KGHSH, CDR2 LQKENI. The length of the CDR3 is 16 residues. The CDR3 sequence is CASSPGTGGTNEKLFF. In DNA form, the CDR3 reads TGTGCCAGCTCACCAGGGACAGGTGGTACTAATGAAAAACTGTTTTTT.

The V call is TRBV11-2, the J call TRBJ2-5, with D possibly called TRBD1 or TRBD2 (5 bases each). The end of the DNA aligns better with TRBJ2-7, so the J call may be wrong. This CDR3 is built from 13 residues. Per germline, CDR1 SGHAT and CDR2 FQNNGV. The CDR3 nucleotides are TGTGCCACCACGGGGCAGGGTCGAGGCGAGCAGTACTTC. This encodes CATTGQGRGEQYF.

This chain uses TRBV9 with TRBJ2-1, with D uncertain. The V end was cut by 0 bases, the J end by 5 bases, with 9 bases between. The germline V gene has CDR1 SGDLS and CDR2 YYNGEE. CDR3 length: 14 amino acids. CDR3 bases: TGTGCCAGCAGCGTAGGCCTTCTAAACAATGAGCAGTTCTTC. Translated, it gives CASSVGLLNNEQFF.

This clone was seen just once. The V and J genes are TRBV10-2 and TRBJ1-2, with a weak D call TRBD1 (5 bases). Germline values: CDR1 WSHSY, CDR2 SAAADI. V was pared by 6 bases and J by 3 bases, with 14 bases between. The CDR3 covers 14 residues. The CDR3 nucleotides are TGCGCCAGCAGGAACCGGGACGGAGACTATGGCTACACCTTC. Its protein product is CASRNRDGDYGYTF.

J is TRBJ1-5 and V is TRBV4-1; 7 positions match TRBD1. Germline trimming cut 3 bases from V and 7 bases from J; bases unmatched to any gene: 9. The CDR3 contains 15 residues. CDR1 MGHRA and CDR2 YSYEKL come from the germline V gene. The CDR3 reads CASSQISGQVQPQHF. The CDR3 DNA reads as TGCGCCAGCAGCCAGATATCTGGACAGGTCCAGCCCCAGCATTTT.

This clone occurred a few times. This sequence joins TRBV27 and TRBJ2-2, with 12 bases that match TRBD2. Germline CDR1 and CDR2: MNHEY and SMNVEV (reference sequence). The CDR3 totals 19 residues. Unmatched junction bases numbered 14, after V lost 3 bases and J lost 6 bases. The CDR3 spells CASSLLAGGPEAPPGELFF. CDR3 DNA: TGTGCCAGCAGTTTGCTAGCGGGAGGGCCCGAAGCCCCCCCCGGGGAGCTGTTTTTT.

With regard to this clone: The sample has other DNA sequences that encode this CDR3 too. The V and J genes are TRBV18 and TRBJ2-7; the D gene is possibly TRBD1 (5 bases). Germline loops: CDR1 KGHSH, CDR2 LQKENI. The CDR3 is 12 amino acids. Between the trimmed V and J ends, which lost 3 bases and 2 bases, there was a span of 5 bases. CDR3: CASSPDTYEQYF. DNA for the CDR3: TGTGCCAGCTCACCGGACACCTACGAGCAGTACTTC.

V and J are TRBV30 and TRBJ1-6; D unclear. The CDR3 spans 13 residues. V lost 3 bases to trimming and J lost 14 bases, with 17 bases between them. Germline V gene lookup returns CDR1 GTSNPN and CDR2 SVGIG (reference sequence). This chain's CDR3 is CAWRAPWTSTLHF. The CDR3 coding sequence is TGTGCCTGGAGGGCCCCCTGGACCTCGACCCTCCACTTT.

The gene calls are TRBV5-1 and TRBJ2-5; TRBD2 agrees at 7 bases. This CDR3 spans 13 amino acids. CDR1 is SGHRS, CDR2 YFSETQ, per germline. Germline trimming cut 5 bases from V and 4 bases from J; bases unmatched to any gene: 5. The CDR3 sequence: CASRAGVIETQYF. The CDR3 bases are TGCGCCAGCAGGGCGGGAGTCATAGAGACCCAGTACTTC.

This clone was seen a few times. V and J are TRBV7-2 and TRBJ2-1; 12 nucleotides line up with TRBD2. The length of the CDR3 is 16 residues. Germline V gives CDR1 SGHTA, CDR2 FQGNSA. The ends lost 5 bases at V and 7 bases at J; junction bases unmatched: 9. The CDR3 is CASSVGSSGGANEQFF. For the CDR3, the DNA is TGTGCCAGCAGCGTAGGATCTAGCGGGGGGGCGAATGAGCAGTTCTTC. Looking up the rest from reference TRBV7-2 and TRBJ2-1 gives the full variable domain: GAGVSQSPSNKVTEKGKDVELRCDPISGHTALYWYRQSLGQGLEFLIYFQGNSAPDKSGLPSDRFSAERTGGSVSTLTIQRTQQEDSAVYLCASSVGSSGGANEQFFGPGTRLTVL.

The V and J genes are TRBV27 and TRBJ2-1; 11 bases match TRBD2. CDR3 size: 16 residues. The germline CDR1 and CDR2 sequences are MNHEY and SMNVEV (reference sequence). Trimming took 5 bases from V and 7 from J; bases not matched to a gene: 10. The CDR3 protein is CASSPLAGGFENEQFF. The CDR3 DNA is TGTGCCAGCAGTCCTCTAGCGGGAGGATTTGAAAATGAGCAGTTCTTC.

This clone was seen a handful of times. The chain joins TRBV29-1 to TRBJ2-7, with no clear D. Trimming left V 3 bases short and J 3 bases short, with 9 bases between. This CDR3 is built from 12 residues. Germline assignment: CDR1 SQVTM and CDR2 ANQGSEA. CDR3 nucleotides: TGCAGCGTTGACACGATGGGCTACGAGCAGTACTTC. It translates to CSVDTMGYEQYF.

In this sample, this clone turned up a few times. V usage is TRBV4-1 and J usage is TRBJ2-1; 12 bases map to TRBD2. CDR1 and CDR2 (germline): MGHRA, YSYEKL. This CDR3 is built from 16 residues. The V gene end was trimmed by 1 base and the J gene end by 7 bases; junction bases not matched to a gene: 5. CDR3 bases: TGCGCCAGCAGCCAAGGGGCTAGCGGGAGGGGGAATGAGCAGTTCTTC. Protein: CASSQGASGRGNEQFF.

The rearrangement joins TRBV6-5 to TRBJ2-7, with TRBD1 matching over 8 bases. The CDR3 loop spans 14 amino acids. V shed 4 bases, J shed 3 bases, and the junction held 5 bases outside the gene matches. Germline V CDR1 and CDR2: MNHEY, SVGAGI. CDR3 nucleotide sequence: TGTGCCAGCAGTTCCGACAGGGGATTCTACGAGCAGTACTTC. Translating it yields CASSSDRGFYEQYF.

This sequence joins TRBV27 and TRBJ2-3, with a weak D call TRBD1 (5 bases). The germline V gene encodes CDR1 MNHEY and CDR2 SMNVEV (reference sequence). The CDR3 runs to 13 residues. V dropped 10 bases and J dropped 1 base, with 12 bases sitting between them. As DNA, the CDR3 is TGTGCCACCCTGGGGCAGGGCACAGATACGCAGTATTTT. Protein: CATLGQGTDTQYF.

This clone has only a few counts. This rearrangement joins TRBV6-1 to TRBJ1-5; D remains ambiguous. This CDR3 contains 14 residues. V shed 5 bases and J shed 0 bases, with 8 bases lying between them. The germline CDR1 and CDR2 sequences are MNHNS and SASEGT. The CDR3 is CASSTTASNQPQHF. CDR3 nucleotide sequence: TGTGCCAGCAGTACGACCGCTAGCAATCAGCCCCAGCATTTT.

CDR3 DNA sequence: TGTGCCATCAGTGAGTCGCAGGGTGGGAAAGCTTTCTTT. Amino acids: CAISESQGGKAFF. The chain couples TRBV10-3 to TRBJ1-1, with D perhaps matching TRBD1 (5 bases). This CDR3 has 13 amino acids. CDR1 is ENHRY, CDR2 SYGVKD, per germline. V was trimmed by 0 bases and J by 9 bases, leaving 11 bases between them.

Only a few counts were recorded for this clone. This chain connects TRBV7-2 to TRBJ2-3; 11 nucleotides match TRBD2. The CDR3 contains 17 residues. J lost 1 base, V lost 4 bases, and 7 bases had no gene match. From germline, CDR1 is SGHTA and CDR2 FQGNSA. This CDR3 is CASSSNSGRARTDTQYF. Written as DNA, the CDR3 is TGTGCCAGCAGCTCCAATAGCGGGAGGGCCCGCACAGATACGCAGTATTTT. Looking up the rest from reference TRBV7-2 and TRBJ2-3 gives the full variable domain: GAGVSQSPSNKVTEKGKDVELRCDPISGHTALYWYRQSLGQGLEFLIYFQGNSAPDKSGLPSDRFSAERTGGSVSTLTIQRTQQEDSAVYLCASSSNSGRARTDTQYFGPGTRLTVL.

This clone was counted only a few times. The V and J genes are TRBV7-9 and TRBJ2-1; D is ambiguous. The germline V and J ends were trimmed by 5 bases and 10 bases, with 27 bases remaining between them. This CDR3 is built from 17 residues. Germline V gene sequence: CDR1 SEHNR, CDR2 FQNEAQ (reference sequence). The CDR3, as DNA: TGTGCCAGCAGCCTTTTCCGGGCCCCTGGTGCAGTCTTCGAGCAGTTCTTC. It codes for CASSLFRAPGAVFEQFF.

This clone was observed a few times. This sample also contains other DNA sequences that code for the same CDR3. The V gene is TRBV7-7, the J gene TRBJ1-1, with D perhaps matching TRBD1 (5 bases). This CDR3 spans 13 amino acids. V lost 8 bases and J lost 0, with 10 bases in between. Germline V gene lookup returns CDR1 SSHAT and CDR2 FNYEAQ (reference sequence). CDR3 region: CASSPGLNTEAFF. For the CDR3, the DNA is TGTGCCAGCTCCCCAGGGCTGAACACTGAAGCTTTCTTT.

V usage is TRBV5-1 and J usage is TRBJ2-7, with unresolved D. The CDR3 has 13 residues. CDR1 and CDR2 from the germline V gene are SGHRS and YFSETQ. V was shortened by 1 base and J by 2 bases, with 7 bases between the two germline ends. The CDR3 sequence is CASSLTVTYEQYF. The CDR3 DNA reads TGCGCCAGCAGCTTGACAGTGACCTACGAGCAGTACTTC. Complete variable domain (other parts from reference TRBV5-1 and TRBJ2-7): KAGVTQTPRYLIKTRGQQVTLSCSPISGHRSVSWYQQTPGQGLQFLFEYFSETQRNKGNFPGRFSGRQFSNSRSEMNVSTLELGDSALYLCASSLTVTYEQYFGPGTRLTVT.

This clone was seen more than once but under ten times. This chain links TRBV5-1 with TRBJ1-4, with D possibly being TRBD1 (6 bases). CDR1 SGHRS and CDR2 YFSETQ come from the germline V gene. Trimming removed 4 bases at V and 0 bases at J, with 19 bases between. The CDR3 has 18 amino acids. CDR3 loop: CASSGDPGHMSTNEKLFF. CDR3 in DNA: TGCGCCAGCAGCGGGGACCCGGGACATATGTCAACTAATGAAAAACTGTTTTTT.

The chain employs TRBV7-9 and TRBJ2-2; no reliable D call. Trimming took off 0 bases at V and 0 bases at J, with 11 bases between the two ends. The CDR3 contains 17 residues. The germline V gene encodes CDR1 SEHNR and CDR2 FQNEAQ (reference sequence). The CDR3 loop reads CASSLAWWSANTGELFF. CDR3 in DNA: TGTGCCAGCAGCTTAGCTTGGTGGTCGGCGAACACCGGGGAGCTGTTTTTT.